This record looks at one TCR beta chain sequence and its context. Its antigen remains unknown. These data come from a study of vaccination effects on CD4 cells after COVID-19. In the ViraFEST assay, antigen-specific CD4+ clonotypes were identified by expansion after peptide-pool stimulation. When around ten days of culture had elapsed, CD4+ T cells were isolated. Nucleocapsid antibodies were negative in the vaccine recipients, who had never had SARS-CoV-2 infection. V was clipped by 4 bases and J by 4 bases; unmatched bases: 7. Germline-derived CDR1 and CDR2 are SGHAT and FQNNGV. CDR3 size: 15 residues. The repertoire was sequenced with immunoSEQ multiplex PCR; TCRdb's copy has only in-frame clones and lacks some. The table has tens of thousands of clones, approximately 70% seen once.

Sequenced here: CD4+ T cells from PBMCs cultured with HCoV-OC43 spike peptides, sampled before COVID-19 vaccination. Indicated subset: HCoV-OC43 spike overlapping peptide pool stimulation. This clonotype was sampled from a human donor who received a COVID-19 vaccine. This rearrangement joins TRBV11-2 to TRBJ1-3, with 7 bases identical to TRBD1. The CDR3 loop reads CASSSLTGPGNTIYF. The DNA of the CDR3 is TGTGCCAGCAGCTCCCTGACAGGGCCGGGAAACACCATATATTTT.